This entry lists 22 T cell receptor beta chains sequenced from one sample in a study of T cell clonality in common variable immunodeficiency. TCRdb's copy holds only in-frame clones and misses some; the assay was immunoSEQ multiplex PCR. This sample carries around 30,000 clones, none of them present only once. Study observations and caveats: Common variable immunodeficiency TCR beta sequences reportedly had fewer deletions and N-nucleotide insertions.

Their recognized antigens are unknown. Sequencing was done on a sample of peripheral blood mononuclear cells. The receptors originated from a human donor with common variable immunodeficiency.

This clone was counted only a few times. Coverage ceases 3 residues before the CDR3 finishes, and the germline J gene fills in the end. The chain couples TRBV11-2 to TRBJ2-7, with D possibly being TRBD1 (5 bases). Deletions cut 5 bases from V and 3 bases from J, with 11 bases between. The CDR3 is made up of 13 amino acids. Germline CDR1 reads SGHAT; CDR2 reads FQNNGV. The sequenced part of the CDR3 DNA is TGTGCCAGCAGCCAGGGTAGGCACTACGAG. It yields the protein CASSQGRHYE. Given in full, the CDR3 is CASSQGRHYEQYF.

In this sample, this clone turned up many times. The read ends 3 residues shy of where the CDR3 ends; the end is completed using the germline J gene. The rearrangement links TRBV5-1 to TRBJ2-2; 10 positions agree with TRBD2. Germline CDR1 and CDR2: SGHRS and YFSETQ. J gave up 0 bases and V 1 base, and 15 bases lay outside the gene matches. The CDR3 extends over 21 amino acids. The CDR3 is CASSLLLRGLAHLANTGELFF. The DNA read from the CDR3 is TGCGCCAGCAGCTTGCTTCTCCGGGGACTAGCGCACCTCGCGAACACCGGGGAG.

This clone came up many times. The read terminates 3 residues before the CDR3 end, so the remaining end is supplied by the germline J gene. The J gene is TRBJ2-4, the V gene TRBV7-1; a possible D gene is TRBD2 (6 bases). TRBV7-1 falls under the ORF class, with uncertain function. V lost 3 bases and J lost 8, with 32 bases in between. The CDR3 has 20 amino acids. The CDR3 bases that were read are TGTGCCAGCAGCTCGACACCCGGGGGATCGGGAGTATGGGGCAATGACATT. It codes for CASSSTPGGSGVWGNDI. The full CDR3 sequence reads CASSSTPGGSGVWGNDIQYF.

This clone was observed a handful of times. Sequencing ends 3 residues short of the CDR3 end; the germline J gene provides the rest. This chain connects TRBV20-1 to TRBJ2-1; 11 bases line up with TRBD2. CDR1 is DFQATT, CDR2 SNEGSKA, per germline (reference sequence). J gave up 8 bases and V 3 bases, and 6 bases lay outside the gene matches. CDR3 length equals 14 residues. The CDR3 spells CSASEASGRHEQFF. CDR3 DNA, as far as it was read: TGCAGTGCTAGTGAGGCTAGCGGGAGGCATGAG.

In its sample, this clone was seen many times. With the read ending 3 residues before the CDR3 end, the germline J gene is used to fill in that end. This chain links TRBV18 with TRBJ2-4, with 7 bases matching TRBD1. The trim removed 3 bases at V and 2 bases at J, leaving 7 bases unmatched. The CDR3 totals 16 residues. Looked up from germline, CDR1 is KGHSH and CDR2 is LQKENI. CDR3 DNA, as far as it was read: TGTGCCAGCTCACCTACAGGGGTAGAAACCAAAAACATT. Its translation: CASSPTGVETKNI. The whole CDR3 sequence is CASSPTGVETKNIQYF. The complete variable domain, with remaining parts taken from reference TRBV18 and TRBJ2-4, reads NAGVMQNPRHLVRRRGQEARLRCSPMKGHSHVYWYRQLPEEGLKFMVYLQKENIIDESGMPKERFSAEFPKEGPSILRIQQVVRGDSAAYFCASSPTGVETKNIQYFGAGTRLSVL.

On this clone itself: The CDR3 end falls 3 residues outside the read, so it is completed with the germline J gene. This chain connects TRBV19 to TRBJ2-1; D is possibly TRBD2 (5 bases). Germline V gene lookup returns CDR1 LNHDA and CDR2 SQIVND (reference sequence). This CDR3 has 13 amino acids. Trimming took 7 bases from V and 3 from J, leaving 10 bases between them. The CDR3 protein is CASISLDYNEQFF. The CDR3 bases that were read are TGTGCCAGTATCTCACTAGACTACAATGAG. Filled out from reference TRBV19 and TRBJ2-1, the complete variable domain reads DGGITQSPKYLFRKEGQNVTLSCEQNLNHDAMYWYRQDPGQGLRLIYYSQIVNDFQKGDIAEGYSVSREKKESFPLTVTSAQKNPTAFYLCASISLDYNEQFFGPGTRLTVL.

This clone was observed a handful of times. The CDR3 is cut off 3 residues early in the read; its end comes from the germline J gene. This chain uses TRBV19 with TRBJ2-5; D ambiguous. Trimming took off 9 bases at V and 3 bases at J, with 11 bases between the two ends. The CDR3 extends over 12 amino acids. The germline V gene encodes CDR1 LNHDA and CDR2 SQIVND (reference sequence). CDR3 bases read: TGTGCCAGCACCAGTGCGGAAGAGACC. It is translated as CASTSAEET. The entire CDR3 protein reads CASTSAEETQYF.

Many counts were recorded for this clone. The CDR3 end is not reached by the read, which stops 3 residues before it; the germline J gene fills it in. The V and J genes are TRBV5-6 and TRBJ2-3, with TRBD2 identical over 8 bases. Germline assignment: CDR1 SGHDT and CDR2 YYEEEE. The CDR3 runs 14 residues. The sequenced CDR3 bases are TGTGCCAGCAGCCGGATGGCGGGAGGCCGGGCG. Translating gives CASSRMAGGRA. The whole CDR3 protein is CASSRMAGGRAQYF. The variable domain in full, completed from reference TRBV5-6 and TRBJ2-3, reads DAGVTQSPTHLIKTRGQQVTLRCSPKSGHDTVSWYQQALGQGPQFIFQYYEEEERQRGNFPDRFSGHQFPNYSSELNVNALLLGDSALYLCASSRMAGGRAQYFGPGTRLTVL.

This clone was recorded a few times. The CDR3 end is not reached by the read, which stops 3 residues before it; the germline J gene fills it in. The V and J genes are TRBV7-2 and TRBJ2-7, with 8 bases fitting TRBD2. The CDR3 extends over 15 amino acids. The J segment lost 5 bases and the V segment lost 8 bases, leaving 14 bases of the junction unmatched. CDR1 and CDR2 from the germline V gene are SGHTA and FQGNSA. CDR3 bases read: TGTGCCAGCGCCGAAACTAGCGGTGCGATCCACGAG. Translation: CASAETSGAIHE. The whole CDR3 reads CASAETSGAIHEQYF. Combining the CDR3 with reference TRBV7-2 and TRBJ2-7 gives the whole variable domain GAGVSQSPSNKVTEKGKDVELRCDPISGHTALYWYRQSLGQGLEFLIYFQGNSAPDKSGLPSDRFSAERTGGSVSTLTIQRTQQEDSAVYLCASAETSGAIHEQYFGPGTRLTVT.

About this clone: The sequenced fragment ends 3 residues before the CDR3 boundary, so the rest is inferred from the germline J gene. This rearrangement joins TRBV18 to TRBJ1-3, with D possibly matching TRBD1 (5 bases). The length of the CDR3 is 16 residues. The germline V and J ends were trimmed by 6 bases and 6 bases, with 21 bases remaining between them. From germline, CDR1 is KGHSH and CDR2 LQKENI. The CDR3 spells CASSPREGLMANTIYF. Partial CDR3 DNA: TGTGCCAGCTCCCCCCGGGAGGGACTTATGGCAAACACC.

CDR3 in amino acids: CASSPGTNDRYTF. CDR3 DNA (partial): TGTGCCAGCAGCCCCGGGACAAATGATCGC. The V gene is TRBV7-2, the J gene TRBJ1-2; TRBD1 is a possible D gene (6 bases). The CDR3 goes on 3 residues after the read ends, and that part is filled in from the germline J gene. CDR3 size: 13 residues. Germline loops: CDR1 SGHTA, CDR2 FQGNSA.

This clone showed up just a few times. The observed sequence ends 3 residues before the CDR3 terminus, with the missing tail filled in from the germline J gene. This chain uses TRBV7-9 with TRBJ2-4, with TRBD2 identical over 11 bases. The CDR3 consists of 14 residues. CDR1 SEHNR and CDR2 FQNEAQ come from the germline V gene (reference sequence). The chain's CDR3 is CASSQTSGGVIQYF. CDR3 DNA (partial): TGTGCCAGCAGCCAAACTAGCGGGGGTGTTATT.

This clone was seen repeatedly, ten times or more. Mismatch with germline at one junction end may stem from a read error. The CDR3 end is not reached by the read, which stops 3 residues before it; the germline J gene fills it in. The chain employs TRBV4-2 and TRBJ2-1, with 8 bases aligning to TRBD2. Germline V gene sequence: CDR1 LGHNA, CDR2 YNFKEQ. CDR3 length equals 14 residues. The covered CDR3 bases are TGCGCCAGCAGCCAACGGCTGACTAGCGATGAG. It yields the protein CASSQRLTSDE. The whole CDR3 sequence is CASSQRLTSDEQFF.

The table lists this clone with many counts. The read ends 3 residues shy of where the CDR3 ends; the end is completed using the germline J gene. The V call is TRBV19, the J call TRBJ2-5; 8 positions agree with TRBD1. The germline V gene encodes CDR1 LNHDA and CDR2 SQIVND (reference sequence). V gave up 6 bases and J gave up 1 base; unmatched junction bases: 4. The CDR3 runs to 14 residues. CDR3 region: CASSTGGGQETQYF. Partial CDR3 DNA: TGTGCCAGTAGCACAGGGGGAGGCCAAGAGACC.

This clone was recorded a few times. The read comes to an end 3 residues before the CDR3 does, leaving the germline J gene to fill in the end. This chain connects TRBV5-8 to TRBJ2-3; D possibly corresponds to TRBD1 (7 bases). CDR3 length: 14 residues. From germline, CDR1 is SGHTS and CDR2 YDEGEE. V shed 3 bases and J shed 4 bases, with 12 bases lying between them. CDR3 DNA, as far as it was read: TGTGCCAGCAGCTACCGGGGGACAGCAGATACG. It codes for CASSYRGTADT. The complete CDR3 reads CASSYRGTADTQYF.

This clone has just a few counts. The CDR3 goes on 3 residues after the read ends, and that part is filled in from the germline J gene. The rearrangement joins TRBV7-2 to TRBJ1-3; 9 bases are a match to TRBD1. Germline CDR1 and CDR2: SGHTA and FQGNSA. With V trimmed by 6 bases and J by 8 bases, 8 bases remained unmatched. This CDR3 contains 14 residues. The CDR3 sequence is CASSNWDREDTIYF. The CDR3 bases that were read are TGTGCCAGCAGTAACTGGGACAGGGAAGACACC.

Details on this clone: Read coverage stops 3 residues before the CDR3 terminus; the germline J gene supplies the remainder. The genes are TRBV11-2 and TRBJ2-7; weak D call: TRBD2 (6 bases). The length of the CDR3 is 15 residues. V gave up 6 bases and J gave up 1 base, with 16 bases separating them. Germline lookup yields CDR1 SGHAT and CDR2 FQNNGV. The CDR3 here is CASSLMGGMSYEQYF. The covered CDR3 bases are TGTGCCAGCAGTTTAATGGGGGGTATGTCCTACGAG. Looking up the rest from reference TRBV11-2 and TRBJ2-7 gives the full variable domain: EAGVAQSPRYKIIEKRQSVAFWCNPISGHATLYWYQQILGQGPKLLIQFQNNGVVDDSQLPKDRFSAERLKGVDSTLKIQPAKLEDSAVYLCASSLMGGMSYEQYFGPGTRLTVT.

There are a few counts of this clone. The CDR3 end is not reached by the read, which stops 3 residues before it; the germline J gene fills it in. This chain uses TRBV7-9 with TRBJ2-5; no clear D. The CDR3 totals 14 residues. Germline CDR1 is SEHNR and CDR2 is FQNEAQ (reference sequence). Trimming stripped 1 base from V and 2 bases from J, with 8 bases between. The part of the CDR3 DNA that was read is TGTGCCAGCAGCTTAGGTCCGCAGCAAGAGACC. This codes for CASSLGPQQET. The full CDR3 is CASSLGPQQETQYF.

This clone was seen more than once but under ten times. The CDR3 end is not reached by the read, which stops 3 residues before it; the germline J gene fills it in. The chain couples TRBV19 to TRBJ2-2, with 8 bases aligning to TRBD1. Unmatched junction bases numbered 13, after V lost 9 bases and J lost 4 bases. The CDR3 extends over 16 amino acids. Germline assignment: CDR1 LNHDA and CDR2 SQIVND (reference sequence). The CDR3 region is CASKRPRTGSTGELFF. CDR3 DNA (partial): TGTGCCAGCAAAAGACCGCGGACAGGGAGCACCGGGGAG.

At least ten counts were recorded for this clone. Read data end 3 residues before the CDR3 end; the end is taken from the germline J gene. The sample has other DNA sequences that encode this CDR3 too. The V gene is TRBV18, the J gene TRBJ1-1; no clear D gene. The length of the CDR3 is 13 residues. Germline V gene lookup returns CDR1 KGHSH and CDR2 LQKENI. CDR3 DNA (partial): TGTGCCAGCTCACCCCCCACACTATGGGAA. It yields the protein CASSPPTLWE. The CDR3 reads in full as CASSPPTLWEAFF.

This clone was seen ten or more times. The sequence runs out 3 residues before the end of the CDR3; the remainder is reconstructed from the germline J gene. V gene TRBV10-3 combines with J gene TRBJ2-5; 7 bases are a match to TRBD1. Germline V gene lookup returns CDR1 ENHRY and CDR2 SYGVKD. V lost 3 bases, J lost 2 bases, and 6 bases stayed unmatched. This CDR3 is built from 15 residues. The sequenced part of the CDR3 DNA is TGTGCCATCAGTGAATACAGGGGCGGACAAGAGACC. Translation gives CAISEYRGGQET. The entire CDR3 protein is CAISEYRGGQETQYF.

This clone has ten or more counts. From the germline J gene comes the end of the CDR3, since the read stops 3 residues before it. This chain joins TRBV4-2 and TRBJ2-2; D perhaps matches TRBD2 (6 bases). The V end was cut by 0 bases, the J end by 6 bases, with 14 bases between. CDR1 is LGHNA and CDR2 is YNFKEQ in the germline V gene. The CDR3 spans 16 residues. CDR3 DNA (partial): TGTGCCAGCAGCCAAGATCGAACGGGAGCGGCCGGGGAG. Its protein product is CASSQDRTGAAGE. The full CDR3 is CASSQDRTGAAGELFF.